The clone carrying this TCR beta chain was counted many times. What it binds is unknown. The J segment lost 3 bases and the V segment lost 6 bases, leaving 7 bases of the junction unmatched. This CDR3 comprises 15 residues. Germline V gene sequence: CDR1 SQVTM, CDR2 ANQGSEA. This sample stems from a study of Graves' ophthalmopathy and Graves' hyperthyroidism. Background on the study: In this cohort's terms, stable hyperthyroidism meant no ophthalmopathy by 18 months of follow-up. Study-wide findings and caveats: Among expanded thyroid clonotypes above 0.001 frequency, most also occurred in blood.

People with hyperthyroidism were aged 18 to 65 and newly diagnosed, under 2 months' duration. Clinical symptoms, serum thyroxine, TRAb, thyroid ultrasound and orbital computed tomography were relied on for diagnosis. Investigators amplified TCR beta CDR3 regions from RNA transcripts. The first round was an RT-PCR with HTBI primers, and the second round was a multiplex PCR. TCRdb re-derived calls from the multiplex PCR reads in MiXCR, one entry per CDR3 protein. This repertoire shows about 500,000 distinct CDR3 sequences, under 45% found once; its top ten account for over 3.5%. This TCR derives from an adult man with Graves' hyperthyroidism. The gene calls are TRBV29-1 and TRBJ2-2; the match to TRBD2 covers 10 bases. The sample was peripheral blood or thyroid tissue (not recorded which). CDR3 loop: CSVLLAGEHTGELFF. CDR3 nucleotide sequence: TGCAGCGTCCTCCTAGCGGGGGAGCACACCGGGGAGCTGTTTTTT.